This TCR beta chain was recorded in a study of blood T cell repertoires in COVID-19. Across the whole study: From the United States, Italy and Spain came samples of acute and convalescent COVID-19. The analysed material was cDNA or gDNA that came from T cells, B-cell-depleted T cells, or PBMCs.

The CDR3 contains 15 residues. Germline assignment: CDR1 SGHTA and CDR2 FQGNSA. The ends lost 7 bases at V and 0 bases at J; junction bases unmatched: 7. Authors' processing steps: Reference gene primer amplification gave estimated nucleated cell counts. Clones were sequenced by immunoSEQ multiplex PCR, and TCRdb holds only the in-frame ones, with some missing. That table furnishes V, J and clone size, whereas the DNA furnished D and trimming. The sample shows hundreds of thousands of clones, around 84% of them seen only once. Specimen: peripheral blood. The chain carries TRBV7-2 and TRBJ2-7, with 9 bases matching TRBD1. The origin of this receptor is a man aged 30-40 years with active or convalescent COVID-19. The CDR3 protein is CASTSPGQGSYEQYF. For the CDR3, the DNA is TGTGCCAGCACCAGTCCGGGACAGGGCTCCTACGAGCAGTACTTC.